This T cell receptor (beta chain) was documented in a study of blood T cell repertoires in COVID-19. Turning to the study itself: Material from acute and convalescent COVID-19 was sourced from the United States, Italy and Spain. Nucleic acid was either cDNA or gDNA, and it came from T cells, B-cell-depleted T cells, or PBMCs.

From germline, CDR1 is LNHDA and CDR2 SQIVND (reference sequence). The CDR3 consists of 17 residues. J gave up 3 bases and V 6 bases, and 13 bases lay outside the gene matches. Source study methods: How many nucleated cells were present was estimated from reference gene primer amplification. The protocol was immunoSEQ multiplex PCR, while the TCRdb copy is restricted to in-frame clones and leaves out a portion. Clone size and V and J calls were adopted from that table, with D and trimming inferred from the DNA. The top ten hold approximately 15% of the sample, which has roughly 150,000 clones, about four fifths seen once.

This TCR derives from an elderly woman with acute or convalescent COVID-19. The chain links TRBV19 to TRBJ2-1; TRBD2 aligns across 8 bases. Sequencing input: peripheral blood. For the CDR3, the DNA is TGTGCCAGTAGGGTAGACGCCGGGACTAGTGGCTACAATGAGCAGTTCTTC. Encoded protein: CASRVDAGTSGYNEQFF.